The clone carrying this TCR beta chain was seen more than once but under ten times. What it recognizes is unknown. The record originates from a study of T-cell memory formation after mild COVID-19. Study-wide context: Largely, the TCR clusters proved donor specific.

Germline CDR1 is SGHTA and CDR2 is FQGNSA. V was pared by 0 bases and J by 7 bases, with 13 bases between. The CDR3 has 15 residues. Whole-study results and caveats: The main location of contracting CD4+ clones was CM and EM, and that of contracting CD8+ clones was EMRA. Whether second-wave clones peaking at day 37 were SARS-CoV-2 specific went unconfirmed. Contracting clones from day 15 to 85 had balanced CD4/CD8; later expanders favoured CD4+.

TCRdb re-called the 5' RACE reads through MiXCR, storing one row per CDR3 protein. This table has around 250,000 distinct CDR3 sequences, 9.4% appearing once. The TCR originated in a man aged 18 to 29 who had mild COVID-19 (a few samples of this study predate the infection). Cell type and time point are not known. The V call is TRBV7-2, the J call TRBJ2-1; D possibly corresponds to TRBD2 (7 bases). Sequenced sample: PBMCs or a T cell subset sorted from them (not recorded which). CDR3 DNA sequence: TGTGCCAGCAGCTTAGCGGGGGGGCCAACGAATGAGCAGTTCTTC. This sequence encodes CASSLAGGPTNEQFF.